This is a list of T cell receptor beta chains from one sample in a study of T cell responses to AZD1222 COVID-19 vaccine. Produced via immunoSEQ multiplex PCR; TCRdb's table is partial and in-frame only. This sample has more than 150,000 clones, with 90% found just once. This specimen was peripheral blood, taken on day 0 of AZD1222 vaccination. Every receptor here comes from an adult in good health. Both conserved end residues are part of each CDR3. The D gene is left open where the match is weak. Size values are once, few and many counts, or a class for expanded clones, and some rows have none.

D gene,V gene,J gene,clone size,CDR3 DNA,CDR3 protein
TRBD1,TRBV24-1,TRBJ1-1,.,TGTGCCACCAGTTCAGGGGGGCTGAACACTGAAGCTTTCTTT,CATSSGGLNTEAFF
TRBD1,TRBV6-1,TRBJ1-5,.,TGTGCCAGCAGTGAAGCGGACAGGGCTTATAGCAATCAGCCCCAGCATTTT,CASSEADRAYSNQPQHF
.,TRBV7-9,TRBJ2-3,.,TGTGCCAGCAGCCGAGACCTACGACAGACCACATCTTCGGATACGCAGTATTTT,CASSRDLRQTTSSDTQYF
.,TRBV20-1,TRBJ1-1,.,TGCAGTGCTGACGGCCCCGAAGCTTTCTTT,CSADGPEAFF
TRBD1,TRBV19,TRBJ1-3,.,TGTGCCAGTAGTATCCGACAGGGCCTGGACACCATATATTTT,CASSIRQGLDTIYF
TRBD1,TRBV29-1,TRBJ1-2,.,TGCAGCGTTGAGACAGGGGCTGGAGAGCGTGGCTACACCTTC,CSVETGAGERGYTF
TRBD1,TRBV27,TRBJ1-3,.,TGTGCCAGCAGATCACAGGGGGCGTCTGGAAACACCATATATTTT,CASRSQGASGNTIYF
.,TRBV19,TRBJ1-5,.,TGTGCCAGTAGTATCCCCTTGGGAAATCAGCCCCAGCATTTT,CASSIPLGNQPQHF
.,TRBV15,TRBJ1-1,.,TGTGCCACCAGCAGAGTTGGGGATGGGAACACTGAAGCTTTCTTT,CATSRVGDGNTEAFF
.,TRBV9,TRBJ1-2,few,TGTGCCAGCAGCAGGGAGGGGGACGGATACTATGGCTACACCTTC,CASSREGDGYYGYTF
.,TRBV2,TRBJ2-1,.,TGTGCCAGCAGAAAGTTTAGCTCCTACAATGAGCAGTTCTTC,CASRKFSSYNEQFF
TRBD2,TRBV13,TRBJ2-7,.,TGTGCCAGCAGACCTAGCGGGAGCTACGAGCAGTACTTC,CASRPSGSYEQYF
TRBD2,TRBV6-5,TRBJ2-5,.,TGTGCCAGCAGTTACGGGGGGGAGGGAGAGACCCAGTACTTC,CASSYGGEGETQYF
.,TRBV19,TRBJ1-5,.,TGTGCCAGTAGTACCAACCGGGATCAGCCCCAGCATTTT,CASSTNRDQPQHF
TRBD2,TRBV30,TRBJ2-1,.,TGTGCCTGGAGCCTGGGACTAGCGGGCTATGAGCAGTTCTTC,CAWSLGLAGYEQFF
.,TRBV15,TRBJ1-5,.,TGTGCCACCAGCAGAGATCTCATAATGTCCTCGTGGGATCAGCCCCAGCATTTT,CATSRDLIMSSWDQPQHF
.,TRBV20-1,TRBJ2-2,.,TGCAGTGCTAGTCAAGGGGCGAACACCGGGGAGCTGTTTTTT,CSASQGANTGELFF
TRBD1,TRBV28,TRBJ1-2,.,TGTGCCAGCAGTTTAACGGGACAGGGGATATATGGCTACACCTTC,CASSLTGQGIYGYTF
.,TRBV19,TRBJ2-1,.,TGTGCCAGTAGTATTGAAAGGACGTCGTACAATGAGCAGTTCTTC,CASSIERTSYNEQFF
.,TRBV2,TRBJ2-1,.,TGTGCCAGCAGTACACTTTCAAACAATGAGCAGTTCTTC,CASSTLSNNEQFF
.,TRBV7-8,TRBJ1-4,.,TGTGCCAGCAGCTTTGACCCCCGAGCTGAAAAACTGTTTTTT,CASSFDPRAEKLFF
.,TRBV2,TRBJ1-6,.,TGTGCCAGCACCGCGGGCAGGCCTAATTCACCCCTCCACTTT,CASTAGRPNSPLHF
TRBD2,TRBV11-3,TRBJ2-3,.,TGTGCCAGCAGCTTAGATTCTAGCGGGAGGGTGACAGATACGCAGTATTTT,CASSLDSSGRVTDTQYF
.,TRBV29-1,TRBJ2-7,.,TGCAGCGTTGAAGTCGGACCCTACGAGCAGTACTTC,CSVEVGPYEQYF
.,TRBV7-8,TRBJ2-7,.,TGTGCCAGCAGCTTGCCTGATTCCTACGAGCAGTACTTC,CASSLPDSYEQYF
.,TRBV3-1/TRBV3-2,TRBJ2-3,once,TGTGCCAGCAGCCAAGATTGGACAGATACGCAGTATTTT,CASSQDWTDTQYF
TRBD1,TRBV3-1/TRBV3-2,TRBJ1-2,.,TGTGCCAGCAGCCAAGCTAGGACAGGCGTCATCAACTATGGCTACACCTTC,CASSQARTGVINYGYTF
.,TRBV14,TRBJ2-5,.,TGTGCCAGCAGCCAAGAGCGAGGGACCCAGTACTTC,CASSQERGTQYF
.,TRBV19,TRBJ1-3,once,TGTGCCAGTAGCAACTACCGACAGCTCTCTGGAAACACCATATATTTT,CASSNYRQLSGNTIYF